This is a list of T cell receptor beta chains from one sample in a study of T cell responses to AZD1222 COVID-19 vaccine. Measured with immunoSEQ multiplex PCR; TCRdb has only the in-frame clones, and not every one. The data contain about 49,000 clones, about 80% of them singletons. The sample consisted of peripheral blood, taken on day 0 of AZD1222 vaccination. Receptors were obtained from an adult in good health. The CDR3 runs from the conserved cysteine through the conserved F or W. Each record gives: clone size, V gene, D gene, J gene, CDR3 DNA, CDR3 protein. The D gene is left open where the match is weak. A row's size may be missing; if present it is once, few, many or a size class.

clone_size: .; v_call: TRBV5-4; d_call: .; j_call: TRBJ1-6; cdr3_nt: TGTGCCAGCAGCCCCGGTCGGGGTATGGATTCACCCCTCCACTTT; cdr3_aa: CASSPGRGMDSPLHF
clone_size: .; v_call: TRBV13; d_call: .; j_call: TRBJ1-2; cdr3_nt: TGTGCCAGCAGCCCCCGTTCGTTGGGCTACACCTTC; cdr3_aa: CASSPRSLGYTF
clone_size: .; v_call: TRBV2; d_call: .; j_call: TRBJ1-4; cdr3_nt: TGTGCCAGCAGTGAACTGGCAGGCATTAATGAAAAACTGTTTTTT; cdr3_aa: CASSELAGINEKLFF
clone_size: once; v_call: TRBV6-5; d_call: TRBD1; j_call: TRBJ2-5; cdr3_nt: TGTGCCAGCAGGCAGGGGGCAGGTGAGACCCAGTACTTC; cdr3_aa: CASRQGAGETQYF
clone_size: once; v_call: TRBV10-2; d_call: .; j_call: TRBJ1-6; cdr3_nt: TGCGCCAGCACTACAGGGTATAATTCACCCCTCCACTTT; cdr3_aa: CASTTGYNSPLHF
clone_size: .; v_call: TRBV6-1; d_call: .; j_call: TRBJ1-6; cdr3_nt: TGTGCCAGCAGTGACACGGCCGGACCCCTCCACTTT; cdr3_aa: CASSDTAGPLHF
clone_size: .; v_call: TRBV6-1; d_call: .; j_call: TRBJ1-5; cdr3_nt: TGTGCCAGCAGTGACGCGGGATCCCATCAGCCCCAGCATTTT; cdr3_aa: CASSDAGSHQPQHF
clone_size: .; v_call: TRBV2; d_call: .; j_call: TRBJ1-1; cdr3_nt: TGTGCCAGCAGTGGACAGCTACTGAACACTGAAGCTTTCTTT; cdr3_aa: CASSGQLLNTEAFF
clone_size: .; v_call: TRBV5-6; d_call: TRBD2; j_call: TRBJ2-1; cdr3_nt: TGTGCCAGCAGGCGGGAGCGGATCTACAATGAGCAGTTCTTC; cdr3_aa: CASRRERIYNEQFF
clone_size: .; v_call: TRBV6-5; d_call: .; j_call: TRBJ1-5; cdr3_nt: TGTGCCAGCAGTTACAGGGGGGGAGGCAATCAGCCCCAGCATTTT; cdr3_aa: CASSYRGGGNQPQHF
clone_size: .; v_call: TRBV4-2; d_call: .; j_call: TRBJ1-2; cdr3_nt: TGTGCCAGCAGCCAAGATGCCAGGGGCTCTATAGACTACACCTTC; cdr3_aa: CASSQDARGSIDYTF
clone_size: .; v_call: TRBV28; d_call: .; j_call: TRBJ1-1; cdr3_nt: TGTGCCAGCAGGGACAGCGGCTCCATCACTGAAGCTTTCTTT; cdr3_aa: CASRDSGSITEAFF
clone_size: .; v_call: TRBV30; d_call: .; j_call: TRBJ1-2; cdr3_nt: TGTGCCTGGAGCGCAGGACAGAACTATGGCTACACCTTC; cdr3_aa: CAWSAGQNYGYTF
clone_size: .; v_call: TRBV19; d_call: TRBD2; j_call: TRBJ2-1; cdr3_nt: TGTGCCAGTAGTTCTCCAACAGCGGGGGAATACAATGAGCAGTTCTTC; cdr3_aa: CASSSPTAGEYNEQFF
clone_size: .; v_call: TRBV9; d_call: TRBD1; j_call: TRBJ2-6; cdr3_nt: TGTGCCAGCAGCGTAGCAGGGGGCGACTCTGGGGCCAACGTCCTGACTTTC; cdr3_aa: CASSVAGGDSGANVLTF
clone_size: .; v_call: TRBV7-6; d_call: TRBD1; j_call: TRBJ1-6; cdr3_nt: TGTGCCAGCAGCTCCAGGACAGGGGGCGATTCACCCCTCCACTTT; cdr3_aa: CASSSRTGGDSPLHF
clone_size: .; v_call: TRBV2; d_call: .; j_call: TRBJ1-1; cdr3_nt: TGTGCCAGCAGTCAGACAGGATCGAACACTGAAGCTTTCTTT; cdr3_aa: CASSQTGSNTEAFF
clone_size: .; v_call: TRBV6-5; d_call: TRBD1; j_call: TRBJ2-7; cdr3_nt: TGTGCCAGCAGTTACGGTGGGACAGGGGCCTACGAGCAGTACTTC; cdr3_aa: CASSYGGTGAYEQYF
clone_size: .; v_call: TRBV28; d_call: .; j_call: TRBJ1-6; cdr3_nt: TGTGCCAGCAGTATCTCGACAGGTGATAATTCACCCCTCCACTTT; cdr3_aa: CASSISTGDNSPLHF
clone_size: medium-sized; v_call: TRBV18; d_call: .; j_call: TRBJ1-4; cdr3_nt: TGTGCCAGCTCACCCGAGACAGAAAAACTGTTTTTT; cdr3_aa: CASSPETEKLFF
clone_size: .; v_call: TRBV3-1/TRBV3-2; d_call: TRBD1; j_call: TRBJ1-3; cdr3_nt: TGTGCCAGCAGCCCCTTAACAGGGGGCGTCTCTGGAAACACCATATATTTT; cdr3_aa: CASSPLTGGVSGNTIYF
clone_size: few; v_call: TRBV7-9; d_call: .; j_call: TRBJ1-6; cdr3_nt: TGTGCCAGCAGCTTAGACGGGACGGGACATTCACCCCTCCACTTT; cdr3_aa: CASSLDGTGHSPLHF
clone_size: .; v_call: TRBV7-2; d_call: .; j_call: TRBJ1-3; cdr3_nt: TGTGCCAGCAGCGCCTACAGACTACCCACTGGAAACACCATATATTTT; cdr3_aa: CASSAYRLPTGNTIYF
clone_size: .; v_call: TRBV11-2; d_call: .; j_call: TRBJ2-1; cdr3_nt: TGTGCCAGCAGCTTAGGGCTAGCTTCCTACAATGAGCAGTTCTTC; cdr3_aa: CASSLGLASYNEQFF
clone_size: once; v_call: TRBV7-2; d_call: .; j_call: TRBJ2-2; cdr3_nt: TGTGCCAGCAGCCGATTTAACACCGGGGAGCTGTTTTTT; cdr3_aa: CASSRFNTGELFF
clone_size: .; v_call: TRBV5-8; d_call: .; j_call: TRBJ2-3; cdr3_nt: TGTGCCAGCAGCTTGGAGGGGTCAGCTACGCAGTATTTT; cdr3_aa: CASSLEGSATQYF
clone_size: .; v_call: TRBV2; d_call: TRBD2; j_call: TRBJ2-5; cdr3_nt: TGTGCCAGCAGTAGGGCGGGAGGTGGGGAGACCCAGTACTTC; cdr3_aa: CASSRAGGGETQYF
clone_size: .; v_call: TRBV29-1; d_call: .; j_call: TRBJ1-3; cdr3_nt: TGCAGCGTTGTCCAGGGGAACTCTGGAAACACCATATATTTT; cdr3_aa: CSVVQGNSGNTIYF
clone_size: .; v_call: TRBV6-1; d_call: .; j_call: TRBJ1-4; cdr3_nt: TGTGCCAGCAGTGAAGCGCAAACAGGGCTTGAAAAACTGTTTTTT; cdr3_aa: CASSEAQTGLEKLFF
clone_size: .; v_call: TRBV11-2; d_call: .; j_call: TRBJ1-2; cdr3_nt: TGTGCCAGCAGCTCCTTGACAAGAGATGCGTATGGCTACACCTTC; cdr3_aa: CASSSLTRDAYGYTF
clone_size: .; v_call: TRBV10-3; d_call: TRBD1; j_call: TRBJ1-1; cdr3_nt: TGTGCCATCAGTGGAACGTCGGGCAGGGGGCGGGGAGGGGCTTTCTTT; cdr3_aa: CAISGTSGRGRGGAFF
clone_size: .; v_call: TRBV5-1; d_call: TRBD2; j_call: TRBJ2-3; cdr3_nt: TGCGCCAGCAGTTGGAGCGGGGGTAGCACAGATACGCAGTATTTT; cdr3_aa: CASSWSGGSTDTQYF
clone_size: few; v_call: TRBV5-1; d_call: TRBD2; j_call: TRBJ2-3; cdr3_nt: TGCGCCAGCAGCTTCCGCGGGGGGGCTGCTGATACGCAGTATTTT; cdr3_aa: CASSFRGGAADTQYF
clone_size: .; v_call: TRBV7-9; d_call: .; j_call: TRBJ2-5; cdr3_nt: TGTGCCAGCAGCTTAGACGGGCAAGAGACCCAGTACTTC; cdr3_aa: CASSLDGQETQYF
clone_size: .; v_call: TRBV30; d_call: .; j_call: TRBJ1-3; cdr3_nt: TGTGCCGGCGGGACCCTGATGGGAAACACCATATATTTT; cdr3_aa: CAGGTLMGNTIYF
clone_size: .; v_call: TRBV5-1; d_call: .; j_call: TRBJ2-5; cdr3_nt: TGCGCCAGCAGCTATAGCGGAGGCCAAGAGACCCAGTACTTC; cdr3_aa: CASSYSGGQETQYF
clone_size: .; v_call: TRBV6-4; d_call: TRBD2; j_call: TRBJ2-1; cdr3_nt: TGTGCCAGCAGTGAGTGGACTAGCGGATACAATGAGCAGTTCTTC; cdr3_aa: CASSEWTSGYNEQFF